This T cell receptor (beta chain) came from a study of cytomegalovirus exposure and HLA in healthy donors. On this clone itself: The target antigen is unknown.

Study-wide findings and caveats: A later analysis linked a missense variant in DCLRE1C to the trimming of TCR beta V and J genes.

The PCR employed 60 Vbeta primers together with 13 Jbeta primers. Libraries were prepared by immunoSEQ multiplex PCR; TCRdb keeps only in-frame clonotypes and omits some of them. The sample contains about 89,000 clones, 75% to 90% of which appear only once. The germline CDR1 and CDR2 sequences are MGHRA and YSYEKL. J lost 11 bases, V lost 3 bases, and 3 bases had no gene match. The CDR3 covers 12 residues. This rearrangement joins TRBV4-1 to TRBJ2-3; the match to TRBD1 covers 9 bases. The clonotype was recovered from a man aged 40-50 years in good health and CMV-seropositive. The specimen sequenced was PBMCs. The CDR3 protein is CASSQEDRGQYF. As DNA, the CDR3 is TGCGCCAGCAGCCAGGAGGACAGGGGGCAGTATTTT.